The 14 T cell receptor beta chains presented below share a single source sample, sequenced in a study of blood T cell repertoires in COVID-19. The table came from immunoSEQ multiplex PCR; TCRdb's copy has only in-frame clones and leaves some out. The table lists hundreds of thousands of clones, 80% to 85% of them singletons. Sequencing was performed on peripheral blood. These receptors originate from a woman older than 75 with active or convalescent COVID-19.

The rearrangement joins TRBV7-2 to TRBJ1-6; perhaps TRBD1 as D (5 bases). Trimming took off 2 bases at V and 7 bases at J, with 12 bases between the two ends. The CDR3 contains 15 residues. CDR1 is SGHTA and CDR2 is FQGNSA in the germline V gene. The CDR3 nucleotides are TGTGCCAGCAGCTTACTCGGACACTACAATTCACCCCTCCACTTT. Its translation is CASSLLGHYNSPLHF. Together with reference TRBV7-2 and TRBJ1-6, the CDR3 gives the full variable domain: GAGVSQSPSNKVTEKGKDVELRCDPISGHTALYWYRQSLGQGLEFLIYFQGNSAPDKSGLPSDRFSAERTGGSVSTLTIQRTQQEDSAVYLCASSLLGHYNSPLHFGNGTRLTVT.

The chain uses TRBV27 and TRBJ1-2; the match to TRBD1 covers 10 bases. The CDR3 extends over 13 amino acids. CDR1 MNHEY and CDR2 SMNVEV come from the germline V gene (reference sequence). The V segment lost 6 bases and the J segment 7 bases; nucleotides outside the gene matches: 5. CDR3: CASRGTGAGGYTF. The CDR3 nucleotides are TGTGCCAGCAGGGGGACAGGGGCCGGTGGCTACACCTTC.

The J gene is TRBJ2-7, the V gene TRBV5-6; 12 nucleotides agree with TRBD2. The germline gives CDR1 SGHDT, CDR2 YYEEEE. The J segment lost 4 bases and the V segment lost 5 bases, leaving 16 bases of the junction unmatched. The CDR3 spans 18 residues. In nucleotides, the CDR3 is TGTGCCAGCAGGCGAGAACTAGCGGGAGGCCCCGGCGAGTACGAGCAGTACTTC. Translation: CASRRELAGGPGEYEQYF.

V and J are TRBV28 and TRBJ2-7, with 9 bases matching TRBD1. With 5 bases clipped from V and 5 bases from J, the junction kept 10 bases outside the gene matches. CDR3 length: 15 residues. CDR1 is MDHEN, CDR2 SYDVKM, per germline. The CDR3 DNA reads TGTGCCAGCAGTCGTTTGGGACAGGGTTTAAACGAGCAGTACTTC. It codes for CASSRLGQGLNEQYF.

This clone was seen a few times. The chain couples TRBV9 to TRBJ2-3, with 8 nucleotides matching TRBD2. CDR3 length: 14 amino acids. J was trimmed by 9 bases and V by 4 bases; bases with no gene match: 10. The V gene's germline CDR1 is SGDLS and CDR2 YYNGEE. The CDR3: CASSSPGGGPTQYF. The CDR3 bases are TGTGCCAGCAGCTCCCCGGGCGGGGGGCCGACGCAGTATTTT.

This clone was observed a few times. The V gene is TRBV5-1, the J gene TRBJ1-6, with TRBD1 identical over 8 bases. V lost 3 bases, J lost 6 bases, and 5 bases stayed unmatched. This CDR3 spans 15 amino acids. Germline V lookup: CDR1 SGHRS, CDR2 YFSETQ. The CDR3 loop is CASSYDQGANSPLHF. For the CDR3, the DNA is TGCGCCAGCAGCTACGATCAGGGGGCTAATTCACCCCTCCACTTT.

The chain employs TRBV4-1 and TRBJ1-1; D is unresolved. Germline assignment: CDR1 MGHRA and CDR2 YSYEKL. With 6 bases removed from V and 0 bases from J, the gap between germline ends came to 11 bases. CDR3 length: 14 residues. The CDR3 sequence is CASSHNQMNTEAFF. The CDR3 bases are TGCGCCAGCAGTCATAATCAGATGAACACTGAAGCTTTCTTT.

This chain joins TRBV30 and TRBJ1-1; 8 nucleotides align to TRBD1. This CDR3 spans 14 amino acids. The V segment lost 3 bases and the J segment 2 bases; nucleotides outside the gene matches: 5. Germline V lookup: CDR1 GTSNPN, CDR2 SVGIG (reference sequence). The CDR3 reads CAWRNGQGNTEAFF. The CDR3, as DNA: TGTGCCTGGAGGAATGGACAGGGAAACACTGAAGCTTTCTTT.

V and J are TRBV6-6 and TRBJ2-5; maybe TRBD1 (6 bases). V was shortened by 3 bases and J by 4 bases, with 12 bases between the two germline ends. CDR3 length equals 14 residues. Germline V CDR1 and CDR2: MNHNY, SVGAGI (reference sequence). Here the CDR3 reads CASSYGQGPETQYF. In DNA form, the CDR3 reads TGTGCCAGCAGTTATGGGCAGGGGCCAGAGACCCAGTACTTC.

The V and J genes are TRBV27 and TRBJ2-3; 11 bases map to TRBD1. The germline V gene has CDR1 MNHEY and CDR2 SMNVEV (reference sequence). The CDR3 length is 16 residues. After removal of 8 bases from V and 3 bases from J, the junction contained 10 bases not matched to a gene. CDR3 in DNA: TGTGCCAGCGGACGGCGGGACAGGGGGAGGACAGATACGCAGTATTTT. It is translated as CASGRRDRGRTDTQYF.

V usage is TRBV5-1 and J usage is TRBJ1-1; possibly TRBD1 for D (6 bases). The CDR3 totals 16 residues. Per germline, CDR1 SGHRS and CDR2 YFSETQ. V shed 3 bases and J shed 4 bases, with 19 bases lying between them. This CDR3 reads CASSSYRGARGTEAFF. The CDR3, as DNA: TGCGCCAGCAGCTCATACCGGGGGGCGAGGGGCACTGAAGCTTTCTTT.

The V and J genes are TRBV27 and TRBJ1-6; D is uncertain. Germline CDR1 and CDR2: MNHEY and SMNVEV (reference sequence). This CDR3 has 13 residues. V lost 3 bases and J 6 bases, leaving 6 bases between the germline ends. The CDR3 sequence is CASSLEVNSPLHF. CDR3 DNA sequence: TGTGCCAGCAGTTTGGAGGTTAATTCACCCCTCCACTTT.

The CDR3 loop is CASSSPSGGAYNEQFF. The CDR3 bases are TGCGCCAGCAGCTCGCCCAGCGGGGGGGCGTATAATGAGCAGTTCTTC. The chain uses TRBV5-1 and TRBJ2-1, with 10 bases aligning to TRBD2. The CDR3 is made up of 16 amino acids. From germline, CDR1 is SGHRS and CDR2 YFSETQ. Unmatched junction bases numbered 10, after V lost 3 bases and J lost 7 bases.

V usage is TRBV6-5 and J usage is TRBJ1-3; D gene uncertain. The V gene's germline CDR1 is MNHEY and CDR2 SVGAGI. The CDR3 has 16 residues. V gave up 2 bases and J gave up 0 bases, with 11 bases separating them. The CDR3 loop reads CASSYGGGDSGNTIYF. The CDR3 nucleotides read TGTGCCAGCAGTTACGGAGGCGGAGACTCTGGAAACACCATATATTTT.